This passage covers 3 T cell receptor beta chains from one sample sequenced in a study of glioma-infiltrating T cells after dendritic cell vaccination (dated by TCRdb to the mid-2010s). The library was made by the immunoSEQ multiplex PCR assay. What TCRdb holds here is the immuneACCESS table cut down to in-frame rearrangements. Part of the clones is not present; checked against another copy, under half of the missing clones reflect an unresolved V gene, and the others are unexplained. In this sample the table shows under 40,000 clones, 85% to 95% of which occur a single time. Over 2% of the sample comes from the top ten. The sample was blood, taken before dendritic cell vaccination. The receptors come from a human donor with glioblastoma.

The J gene is TRBJ2-6, the V gene TRBV5-1; tentative D call: TRBD1 (6 bases). Germline V gives CDR1 SGHRS, CDR2 YFSETQ. V lost 4 bases to trimming and J lost 4 bases, with 12 bases between them. The CDR3 has 15 residues. The CDR3 protein is CASSGAGVGANVLTF. The CDR3 bases are TGCGCCAGCAGCGGGGCAGGGGTAGGGGCCAACGTCCTGACTTTC.

The CDR3 sequence is CASRATGTYEQYF. The CDR3 DNA sequence: TGTGCCAGCAGAGCCACAGGGACCTACGAGCAGTACTTC. V and J are TRBV2 and TRBJ2-7; the D gene is possibly TRBD1 (6 bases). V lost 6 bases and J 2 bases, leaving 11 bases between the germline ends. The CDR3 totals 13 residues. Per germline, CDR1 SNHLY and CDR2 FYNNEI. The full variable domain, its missing parts supplied by reference TRBV2 and TRBJ2-7, is EPEVTQTPSHQVTQMGQEVILRCVPISNHLYFYWYRQILGQKVEFLVSFYNNEISEKSEIFDDQFSVERPDGSNFTLKIRSTKLEDSAMYFCASRATGTYEQYFGPGTRLTVT.

CDR3 in DNA: TGTGCCAGCAGCCTGAAACCCCTCCTAGGGGATGAGCAGTTCTTC. Protein: CASSLKPLLGDEQFF. V is TRBV11-3 and J is TRBJ2-1, with D perhaps TRBD1 (5 bases). CDR3 length: 15 amino acids. Germline V gene lookup returns CDR1 SGHNT and CDR2 YENEEA. Trimming removed 5 bases from V and 8 bases from J, with 19 bases in between.